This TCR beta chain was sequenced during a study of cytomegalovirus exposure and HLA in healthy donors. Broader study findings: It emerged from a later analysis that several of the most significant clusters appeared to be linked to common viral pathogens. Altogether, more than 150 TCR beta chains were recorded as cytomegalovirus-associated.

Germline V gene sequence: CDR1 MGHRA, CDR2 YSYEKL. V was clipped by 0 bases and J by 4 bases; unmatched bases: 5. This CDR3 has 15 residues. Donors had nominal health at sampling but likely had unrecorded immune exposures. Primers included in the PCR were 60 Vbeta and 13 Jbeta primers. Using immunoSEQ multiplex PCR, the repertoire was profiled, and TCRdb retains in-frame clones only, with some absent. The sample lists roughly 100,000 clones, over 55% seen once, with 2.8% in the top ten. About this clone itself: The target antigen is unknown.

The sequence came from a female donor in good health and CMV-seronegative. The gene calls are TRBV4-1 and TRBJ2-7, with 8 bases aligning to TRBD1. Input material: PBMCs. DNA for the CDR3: TGCGCCAGCAGCCAAGAGTCCAGGGGGCGGTACGAGCAGTACTTC. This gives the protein CASSQESRGRYEQYF.